This section outlines one T cell receptor beta chain sequence together with its context. This sample was included in a study of OX40 agonist ivuxolimab in advanced cancers. Measured with immunoSEQ multiplex PCR; TCRdb has only the in-frame clones, and not every one. The repertoire includes roughly 58,000 clones, around nine tenths of them detected once, and roughly 0.79% sits in the top ten. The germline V gene has CDR1 SGHRS and CDR2 YFSETQ. Between the trimmed V and J ends, which lost 0 bases and 7 bases, there was a span of 11 bases. CDR3 length: 15 residues. This material consisted of CD4+ or CD8+ T cells sorted from blood, taken in a trial of the OX40 agonist ivuxolimab. This chain joins TRBV5-1 and TRBJ1-6, with D tentatively TRBD1 (6 bases). The sequence derives from an adult with an advanced solid tumor such as melanoma, head and neck, liver or kidney cancer. The CDR3 loop is CASSLVQGRNSPLHF. The CDR3 coding sequence is TGCGCCAGCAGCTTGGTACAGGGTCGAAATTCACCCCTCCACTTT.